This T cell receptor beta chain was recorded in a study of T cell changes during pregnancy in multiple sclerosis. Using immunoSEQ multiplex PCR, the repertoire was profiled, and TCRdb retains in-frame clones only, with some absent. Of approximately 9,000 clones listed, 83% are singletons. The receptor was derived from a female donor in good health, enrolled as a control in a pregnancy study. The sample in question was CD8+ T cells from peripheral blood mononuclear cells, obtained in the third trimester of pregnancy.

The CDR3 is CASSGDFNQPQHF. As DNA, the CDR3 is TGTGCCAGCAGTGGAGATTTCAATCAGCCCCAGCATTTT. The chain couples TRBV6-1 to TRBJ1-5, with unresolved D. Looked up from germline, CDR1 is MNHNS and CDR2 is SASEGT. The CDR3 has 13 amino acids. V lost 4 bases, J lost 3 bases, and 7 bases lay in between.